This T cell receptor (beta chain) is drawn from a study of graft-versus-host responses after intestinal transplantation. About the study: All recipients were transplanted with multivisceral, liver-intestinal, or isolated intestinal grafts. Tacrolimus and steroids were given for around three years to all recipients after anti-thymocyte globulin induction.

Trimming shortened V by 1 base and J by 0 bases, and 7 bases separated the two germline ends. Per germline, CDR1 SGHRS and CDR2 YFSETQ. This CDR3 contains 14 residues. Intraepithelial lymphocytes and lamina propria lymphocytes were released through processing of graft tissue. Method: immunoSEQ multiplex PCR; TCRdb's copy keeps in-frame clones and lacks some. The sample yields approximately 17,000 clones, approximately 79% seen once. As regards this clone: Its matching antigen is unknown.

General study points: The recipient marrow held GvH clones, and some of them showed up first in ileum or blood. Circulating GvH clones peaking coincided with falling HvG clones soon after transplant.

The input for sequencing was ileum tissue, taken 17 days after transplant. V is TRBV5-1 and J is TRBJ1-2, with D tentatively TRBD1 (5 bases). The receptor was derived from a human patient who received an intestinal transplant, so some T cells may come from the graft donor. CDR3 loop: CASSLLTANYGYTF. In DNA form, the CDR3 reads TGCGCCAGCAGCTTGCTGACAGCTAACTATGGCTACACCTTC.